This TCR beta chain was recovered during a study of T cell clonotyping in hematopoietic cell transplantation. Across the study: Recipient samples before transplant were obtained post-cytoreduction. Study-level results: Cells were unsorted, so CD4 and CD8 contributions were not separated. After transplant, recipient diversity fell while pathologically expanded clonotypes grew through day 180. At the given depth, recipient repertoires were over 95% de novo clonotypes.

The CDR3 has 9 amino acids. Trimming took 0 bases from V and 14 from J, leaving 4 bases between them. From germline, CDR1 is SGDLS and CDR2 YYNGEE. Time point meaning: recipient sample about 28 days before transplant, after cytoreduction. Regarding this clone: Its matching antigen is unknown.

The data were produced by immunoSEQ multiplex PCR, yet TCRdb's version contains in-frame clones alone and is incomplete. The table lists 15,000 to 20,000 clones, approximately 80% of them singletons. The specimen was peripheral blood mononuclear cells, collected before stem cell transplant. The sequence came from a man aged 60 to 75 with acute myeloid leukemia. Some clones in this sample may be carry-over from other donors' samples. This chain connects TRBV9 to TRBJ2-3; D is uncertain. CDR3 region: CASSVDRYF. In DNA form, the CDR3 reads TGTGCCAGCAGCGTAGATCGGTATTTT. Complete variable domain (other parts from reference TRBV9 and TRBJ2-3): DSGVTQTPKHLITATGQRVTLRCSPRSGDLSVYWYQQSLDQGLQFLIQYYNGEERAKGNILERFSAQQFPDLHSELNLSSLELGDSALYFCASSVDRYFGPGTRLTVL.